This T cell receptor beta chain derives from a study of cytomegalovirus exposure and HLA in healthy donors. Trimming shortened V by 3 bases and J by 6 bases, and 8 bases separated the two germline ends. There are 12 residues in the CDR3. The germline V gene encodes CDR1 ENHRY and CDR2 SYGVKD. Assay: immunoSEQ multiplex PCR; the TCRdb copy retains only in-frame clones and omits some. The data hold a few hundred thousand clones, with approximately 87% observed a single time. Study outcomes and limitations: Overall, approximately 150 TCR beta chains were annotated as cytomegalovirus-associated. A few chains tied to CMV proved CMV antigen-specific in vitro.

As for this clone: Its antigen is currently unknown.

The receptor was derived from a woman younger than 30 in good health and CMV-seronegative. Sequences were obtained from PBMCs. This chain uses TRBV10-3 with TRBJ1-1, with D unclear. CDR3 DNA sequence: TGTGCCATCAGTGAATTCGGGGCTGAAGCTTTCTTT. Translation: CAISEFGAEAFF.